This T cell receptor beta chain originates from a study of beta chain features in type 1 diabetes. Study-wide findings and caveats: When cDNA is sequenced, cells with high TCR expression could be over-represented. All four CD4+ subsets of Type 1 diabetes patients contained TCRB CDR3s that were moderately but significantly shorter.

The CDR3 length is 13 residues. This clone was counted a few times. As yet, its antigen is unknown. The study reverse transcribed the entire isolated RNA, so it sequenced expressed TCRB transcripts. Using immunoSEQ multiplex PCR, the repertoire was profiled, and TCRdb retains in-frame clones only, with some absent. The sample records 350,000 to 450,000 clones, approximately 15% being singletons. This TCR derives from a woman in her late teens or twenties in good health. V and J are TRBV21-1 and TRBJ2-7; the tabulated D call, TRBD2, remains unverified against the DNA. TRBV21-1 is a pseudogene locus. Sequencing input: naive CD4+ T cells from blood. For the CDR3, the DNA is TGTGCCAGCAGCAATGATGGCGGCTACGAGCAGTACTTC. Translated, it gives CASSNDGGYEQYF.